This TCR beta chain is from a study of shared clonotypes between healthy human individuals. Deep was the level at which the assay was run. Measured with immunoSEQ multiplex PCR; TCRdb has only the in-frame clones, and not every one. The sample consists of roughly 2,500,000 clones, over 85% of them appearing once. Only Caucasian adults living in Nashville, Tennessee served as donors. The germline V gene has CDR1 MDHEN and CDR2 SYDVKM. The CDR3 length is 14 residues. The J segment lost 5 bases and the V segment lost 6 bases, leaving 4 bases of the junction unmatched. Sequences were obtained from naive CD4+ T cells from PBMCs. Subset in this sample: CD45RA+ positively selected. The chain is built from TRBV28 and TRBJ1-4; 9 bases align to TRBD1. The clonotype originates from a man younger than 30 in good health. Some clones in this sample may be carry-over from other donors' samples. The DNA of the CDR3 is TGTGCCAGCAGAGGACAGGGGAGGAATGAAAAACTGTTTTTT. Protein: CASRGQGRNEKLFF.